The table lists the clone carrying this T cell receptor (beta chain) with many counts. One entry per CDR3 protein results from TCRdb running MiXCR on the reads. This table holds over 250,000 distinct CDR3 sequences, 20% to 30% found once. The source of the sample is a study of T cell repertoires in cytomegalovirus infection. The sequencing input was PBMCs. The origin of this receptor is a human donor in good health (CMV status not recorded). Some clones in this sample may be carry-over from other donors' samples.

The CDR3 protein is CASSPTRDTVGYTF. In DNA form, the CDR3 reads TGTGCCAGCAGCCCCACCCGGGACACCGTTGGCTACACCTTC. The J gene is TRBJ1-2, the V gene TRBV7-2; maybe TRBD1 (6 bases). Germline V CDR1 and CDR2: SGHTA, FQGNSA. This CDR3 is 14 amino acids long. V was shortened by 5 bases and J by 7 bases, with 17 bases between the two germline ends.